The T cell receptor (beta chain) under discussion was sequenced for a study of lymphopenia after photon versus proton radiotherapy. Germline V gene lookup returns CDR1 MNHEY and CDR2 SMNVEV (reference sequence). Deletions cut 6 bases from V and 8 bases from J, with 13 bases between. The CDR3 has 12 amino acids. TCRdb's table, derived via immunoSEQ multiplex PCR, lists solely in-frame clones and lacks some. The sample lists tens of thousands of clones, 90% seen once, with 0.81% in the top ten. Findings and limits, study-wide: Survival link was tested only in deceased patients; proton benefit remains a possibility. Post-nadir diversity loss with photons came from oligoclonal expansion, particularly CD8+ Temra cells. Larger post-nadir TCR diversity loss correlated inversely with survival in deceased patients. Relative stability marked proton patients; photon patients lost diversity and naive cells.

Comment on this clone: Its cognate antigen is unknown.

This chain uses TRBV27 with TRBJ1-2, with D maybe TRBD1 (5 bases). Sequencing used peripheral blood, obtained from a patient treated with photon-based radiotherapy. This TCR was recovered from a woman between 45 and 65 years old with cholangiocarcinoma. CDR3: CASRGGTSGYTF. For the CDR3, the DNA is TGTGCCAGCAGGGGGGGGACTTCGGGCTACACCTTC.